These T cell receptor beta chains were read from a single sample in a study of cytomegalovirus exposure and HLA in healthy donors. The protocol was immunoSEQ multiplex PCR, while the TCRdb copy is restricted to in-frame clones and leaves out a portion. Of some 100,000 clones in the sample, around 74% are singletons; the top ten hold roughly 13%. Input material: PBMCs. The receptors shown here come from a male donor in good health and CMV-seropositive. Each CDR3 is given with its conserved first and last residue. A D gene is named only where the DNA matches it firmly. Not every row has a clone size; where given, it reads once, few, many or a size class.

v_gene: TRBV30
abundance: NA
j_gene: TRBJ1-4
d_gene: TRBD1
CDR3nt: TGTGCCTGGGCCGGAGGGACAGGGTATGAAAAACTGTTTTTT
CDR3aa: CAWAGGTGYEKLFF

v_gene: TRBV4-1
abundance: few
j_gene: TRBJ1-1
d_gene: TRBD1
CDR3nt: TGCGCCAGCAGCCAACCGGACAGGTTGTCAGCTGAAGCTTTCTTT
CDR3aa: CASSQPDRLSAEAFF

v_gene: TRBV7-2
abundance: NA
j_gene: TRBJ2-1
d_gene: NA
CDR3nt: TGTGCCAGCAGCTTTAGTGTCGTTGAGCAGTTCTTC
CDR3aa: CASSFSVVEQFF

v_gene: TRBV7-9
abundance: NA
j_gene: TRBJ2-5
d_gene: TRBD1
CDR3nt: TGTGCCAGCAGCCACCCACAGGGGGAAGGGCGAGAGACCCAGTACTTC
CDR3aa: CASSHPQGEGRETQYF

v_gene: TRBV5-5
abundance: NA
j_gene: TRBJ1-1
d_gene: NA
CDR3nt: TGTGCCAGCAGCTGGGGGGGGGAGAACACTGAAGCTTTCTTT
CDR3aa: CASSWGGENTEAFF

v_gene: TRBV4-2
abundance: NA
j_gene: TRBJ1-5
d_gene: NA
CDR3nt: TGTGCCAGCAGCCAAGGCGGAGATAATAGCAATCAGCCCCAGCATTTT
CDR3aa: CASSQGGDNSNQPQHF

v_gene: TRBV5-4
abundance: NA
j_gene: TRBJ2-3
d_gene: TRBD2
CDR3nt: TGTGCCAGCAGCCGCGTGGGGGGGAGGACAGATACGCAGTATTTT
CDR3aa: CASSRVGGRTDTQYF

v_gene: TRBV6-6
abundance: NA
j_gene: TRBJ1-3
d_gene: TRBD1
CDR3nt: TGTGCCAGCAGTTACACAGGGGATTGGGCTGGAAACACCATATATTTT
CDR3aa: CASSYTGDWAGNTIYF

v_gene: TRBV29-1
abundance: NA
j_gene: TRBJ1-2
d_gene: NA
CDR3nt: TGCAGCGTTGAAAGGCAGGGTGGCGTCTATGGCTACACCTTC
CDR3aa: CSVERQGGVYGYTF

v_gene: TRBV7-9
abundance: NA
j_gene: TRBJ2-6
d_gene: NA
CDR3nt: TGTGCCAGCAGCTCGTCGACAGAAAGGTTGTACGGGGCCAACGTCCTGACTTTC
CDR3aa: CASSSSTERLYGANVLTF

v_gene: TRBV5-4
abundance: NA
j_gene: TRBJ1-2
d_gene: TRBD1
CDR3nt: TGTGCCAGCAGCCAAAATACAGGGGGCTATGGCTACACCTTC
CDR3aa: CASSQNTGGYGYTF

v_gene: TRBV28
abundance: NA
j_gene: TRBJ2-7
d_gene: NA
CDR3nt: TGTGCCAGCAGCCAAGACAGCTCCTACGAGCAGTACTTC
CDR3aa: CASSQDSSYEQYF

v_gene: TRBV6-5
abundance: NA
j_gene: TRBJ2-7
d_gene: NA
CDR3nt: TGTGCCAGCAGATCTCTTGGGGCAGGCGAGCAGTACTTC
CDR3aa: CASRSLGAGEQYF

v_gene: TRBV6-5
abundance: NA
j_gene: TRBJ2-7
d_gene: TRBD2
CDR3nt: TGTGCCAGCAGTTACGGGGGGGTAGGATTCTACGAGCAGTACTTC
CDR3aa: CASSYGGVGFYEQYF

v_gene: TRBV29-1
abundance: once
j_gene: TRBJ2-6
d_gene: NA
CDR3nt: TGCAGCGTTGAGGCGACAGGAGACCCTGGGGCCAACGTCCTGACTTTC
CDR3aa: CSVEATGDPGANVLTF

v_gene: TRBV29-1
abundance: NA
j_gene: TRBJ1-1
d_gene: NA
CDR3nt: TGCAGCGTTGAAAGCGGCCAGGGGAGAACTGAAGCTTTCTTT
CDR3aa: CSVESGQGRTEAFF

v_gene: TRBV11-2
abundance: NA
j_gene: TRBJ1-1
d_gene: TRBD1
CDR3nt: TGTGCCAGCAGCGAAAACAGGGGAACTGAAGCTTTCTTT
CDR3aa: CASSENRGTEAFF

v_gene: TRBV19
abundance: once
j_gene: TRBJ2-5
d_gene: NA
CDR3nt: TGTGCCAGTCAAACGACCGGGGAGACCCAGTACTTC
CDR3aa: CASQTTGETQYF

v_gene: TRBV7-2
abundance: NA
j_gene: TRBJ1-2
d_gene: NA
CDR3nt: TGTGCCAGCAGCTTGGAGGCGGGCTATGGCTACACCTTC
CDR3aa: CASSLEAGYGYTF

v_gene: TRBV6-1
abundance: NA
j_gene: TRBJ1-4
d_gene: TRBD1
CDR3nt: TGTGCCAGCACCTTTGGGACAGGGGACGAAAAACTGTTTTTT
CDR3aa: CASTFGTGDEKLFF

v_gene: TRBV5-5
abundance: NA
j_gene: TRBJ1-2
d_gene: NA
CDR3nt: TGTGCCAGCAGCCTGGACAGAAACTATGGCTACACCTTC
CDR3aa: CASSLDRNYGYTF

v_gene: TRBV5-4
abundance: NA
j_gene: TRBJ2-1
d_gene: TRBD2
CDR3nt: TGTGCCAGCAGCTTGGCGGCCGGGACTAGCGGGGGGGTTGGTGAGCAGTTCTTC
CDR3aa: CASSLAAGTSGGVGEQFF

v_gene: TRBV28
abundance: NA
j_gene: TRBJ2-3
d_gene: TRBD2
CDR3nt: TGTGCCAGCAGTTTAGTTTCGGCGGGGGGCACAGATACGCAGTATTTT
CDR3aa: CASSLVSAGGTDTQYF

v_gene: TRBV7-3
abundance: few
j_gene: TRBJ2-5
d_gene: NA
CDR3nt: TGTGCCAGCAGCTTAAACAGGGGAGGGACCCAGTACTTC
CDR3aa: CASSLNRGGTQYF

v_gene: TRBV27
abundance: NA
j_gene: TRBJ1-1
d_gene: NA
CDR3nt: TGTGCCAGCAGTTTACAGGCCGGCGCTGAAGCTTTCTTT
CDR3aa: CASSLQAGAEAFF

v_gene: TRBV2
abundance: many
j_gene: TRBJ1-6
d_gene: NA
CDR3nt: TGTGCCAGCAGGCGAAGCTCCTATAATTCACCCCTCCACTTT
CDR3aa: CASRRSSYNSPLHF

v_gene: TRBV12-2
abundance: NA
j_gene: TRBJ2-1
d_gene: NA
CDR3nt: TGTGCAAGTCGCCAAGGGGGCTGTACGTACAATGAGCAGTTCTTC
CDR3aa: CASRQGGCTYNEQFF

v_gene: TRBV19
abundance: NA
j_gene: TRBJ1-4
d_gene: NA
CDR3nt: TGTGCCAGTAGTATACAGGGAGAGGGAGGTGAAAAACTGTTTTTT
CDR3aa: CASSIQGEGGEKLFF

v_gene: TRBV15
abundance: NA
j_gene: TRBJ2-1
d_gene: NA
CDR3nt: TGTGCCACCAGCAGAGACCCAGACAGCAACAATGAGCAGTTCTTC
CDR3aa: CATSRDPDSNNEQFF

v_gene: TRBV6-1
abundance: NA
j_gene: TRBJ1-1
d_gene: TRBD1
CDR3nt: TGTGCCAGCAGTGAAGTGTGGGACAGTGAAGCTTTCTTT
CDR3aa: CASSEVWDSEAFF

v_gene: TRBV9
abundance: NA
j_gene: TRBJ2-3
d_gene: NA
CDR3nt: TGTGCCAGCAGCGTAGACCGGGGTCCCACAGATACGCAGTATTTT
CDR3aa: CASSVDRGPTDTQYF

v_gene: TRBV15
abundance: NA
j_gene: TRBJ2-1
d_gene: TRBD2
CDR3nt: TGTGCCACCAGCAGCACCCCTCGGGACTCGCCGCGGGGGAAGCAGTTCTTC
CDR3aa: CATSSTPRDSPRGKQFF

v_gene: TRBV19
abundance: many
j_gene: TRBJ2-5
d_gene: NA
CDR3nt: TGTGCCAGTAGTAAGACAGGAGCCCAAGAGACCCAGTACTTC
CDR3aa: CASSKTGAQETQYF

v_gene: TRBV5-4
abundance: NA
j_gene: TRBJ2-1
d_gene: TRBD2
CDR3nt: TGTGCCAGCAGCGTGGGGGGACTAGCTAGCTCCTACAATGAGCAGTTCTTC
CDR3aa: CASSVGGLASSYNEQFF

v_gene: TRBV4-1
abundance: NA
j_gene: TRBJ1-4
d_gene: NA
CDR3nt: TGCGCCAGCAGCCCCCCGGGAGGGGCAACTAATGAAAAACTGTTTTTT
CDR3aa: CASSPPGGATNEKLFF

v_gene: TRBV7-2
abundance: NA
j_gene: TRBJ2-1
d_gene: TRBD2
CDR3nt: TGTGCCAGCAGCTTAGATGGGTGGCGGGGGGGCAAGGATGAGCAGTTCTTC
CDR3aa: CASSLDGWRGGKDEQFF

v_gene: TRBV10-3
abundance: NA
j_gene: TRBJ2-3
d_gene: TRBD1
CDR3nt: TGTGCCATCAGGGGGGACAGGGGGCAGGGTACGCAGTATTTT
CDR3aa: CAIRGDRGQGTQYF

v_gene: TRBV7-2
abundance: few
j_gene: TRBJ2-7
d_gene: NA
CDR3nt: TGTGCCAGCAGCCCAACTCTAAGCTCCTACGAGCAGTACTTC
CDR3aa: CASSPTLSSYEQYF

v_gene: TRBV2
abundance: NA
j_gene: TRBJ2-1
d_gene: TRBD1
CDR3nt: TGTGCCAGCAGAGCCGGGACAGGCCCCTACAATGAGCAGTTCTTC
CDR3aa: CASRAGTGPYNEQFF

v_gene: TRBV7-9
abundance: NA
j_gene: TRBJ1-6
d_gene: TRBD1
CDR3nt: TGTGCCAGCAGCCTGACGGGACAGCAAAATTCACCCCTCCACTTT
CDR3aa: CASSLTGQQNSPLHF

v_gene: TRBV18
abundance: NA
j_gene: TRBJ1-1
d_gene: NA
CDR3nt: TGTGCCAGCTCACCCCAGTGGAACACTGAAGCTTTCTTT
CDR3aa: CASSPQWNTEAFF

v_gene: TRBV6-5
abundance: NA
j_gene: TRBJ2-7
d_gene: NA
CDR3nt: TGTGCCAGCTCGAACAGGGGGGGCTCCTACGAGCAGTACTTC
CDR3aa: CASSNRGGSYEQYF

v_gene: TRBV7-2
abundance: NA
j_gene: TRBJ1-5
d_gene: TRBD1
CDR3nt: TGTGCCAGCAGCTCACAGGGGGATCAGCCCCAGCATTTT
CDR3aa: CASSSQGDQPQHF

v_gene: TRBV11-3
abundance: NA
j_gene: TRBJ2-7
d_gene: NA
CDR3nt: TGTGCCAGCAGCTGCCGAAGGGGTCCCGGGCAGTACTTC
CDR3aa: CASSCRRGPGQYF

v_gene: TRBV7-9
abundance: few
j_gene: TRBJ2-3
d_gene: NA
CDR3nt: TGTGCCAGCAGCCCCTCTAGCACAGATACGCAGTATTTT
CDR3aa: CASSPSSTDTQYF

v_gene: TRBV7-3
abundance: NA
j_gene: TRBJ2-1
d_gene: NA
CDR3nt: TGTGCCAGCAGCTTAGGGGCAGGGTTCTACAATGAGCAGTTCTTC
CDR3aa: CASSLGAGFYNEQFF

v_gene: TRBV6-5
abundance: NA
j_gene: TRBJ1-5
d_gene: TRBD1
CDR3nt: TGTGCCAGCAGCCCATCCGGGACAGGGAATCAGCCCCAGCATTTT
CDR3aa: CASSPSGTGNQPQHF

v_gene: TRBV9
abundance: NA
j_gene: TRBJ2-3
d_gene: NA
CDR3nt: TGTGCCAGCAGCGTAGACGGGGGCACAGATACGCAGTATTTT
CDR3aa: CASSVDGGTDTQYF

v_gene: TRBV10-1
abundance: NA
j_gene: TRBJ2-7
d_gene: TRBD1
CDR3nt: TGCGCCAGCAGTGAGGAGACAGGGGGTAGCGACTACGAGCAGTACTTC
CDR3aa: CASSEETGGSDYEQYF

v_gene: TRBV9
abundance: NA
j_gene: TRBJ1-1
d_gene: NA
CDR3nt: TGTGCCAGCAGCCCAGTGGTGACGGGGACTGAAGCTTTCTTT
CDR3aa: CASSPVVTGTEAFF

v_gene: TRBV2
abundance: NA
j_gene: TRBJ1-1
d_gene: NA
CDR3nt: TGTGCCAGCCGTTTTCTAAACAGAGTCGCTGAAGCTTTCTTT
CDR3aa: CASRFLNRVAEAFF

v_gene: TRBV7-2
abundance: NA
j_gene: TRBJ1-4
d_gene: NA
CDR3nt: TGTGCCAGCAGCCCCACGTGGGCCTATAATGAAAAACTGTTTTTT
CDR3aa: CASSPTWAYNEKLFF

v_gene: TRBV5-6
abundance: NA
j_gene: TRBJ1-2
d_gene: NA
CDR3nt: TGTGCCAGCAGCTCCCCTGGACAACAGGGTTATGGCTACACCTTC
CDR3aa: CASSSPGQQGYGYTF

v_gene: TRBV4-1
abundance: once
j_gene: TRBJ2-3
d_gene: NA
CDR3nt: TGCGCCAGCAGCCAAGAGGGGGCGGGGGATGATACAGATACGCAGTATTTT
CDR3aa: CASSQEGAGDDTDTQYF

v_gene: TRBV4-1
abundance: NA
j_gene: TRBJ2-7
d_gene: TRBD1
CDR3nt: TGCGCCAGCAGCAACTCCGGGACAGTGTTCCACGAGCAGTACTTC
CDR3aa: CASSNSGTVFHEQYF

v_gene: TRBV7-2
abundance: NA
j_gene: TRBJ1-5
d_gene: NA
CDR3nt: TGTGCCAGCAGCTTAGCCCCGGGGCCCCAGCATTTT
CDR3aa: CASSLAPGPQHF

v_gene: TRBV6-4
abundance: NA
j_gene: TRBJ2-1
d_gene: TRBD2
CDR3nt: TGTGCCAGCAGCGAAGGGACTAGCGGGGGCGGTGAGCAGTTCTTC
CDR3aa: CASSEGTSGGGEQFF